The next 13 T cell receptor beta chains were all read from a single sample in a study of blood T cell repertoires in COVID-19. Profiling relied on immunoSEQ multiplex PCR, and the TCRdb table lists in-frame clones only, not all of them. The repertoire includes hundreds of thousands of clones, 70% to 90% of them detected once, and under 1.5% sits in the top ten. Sequenced: peripheral blood. The source is a man of 80 years or more with acute or convalescent COVID-19.

The chain couples TRBV7-2 to TRBJ2-5; perhaps TRBD2 as D (7 bases). The germline CDR1 and CDR2 sequences are SGHTA and FQGNSA. V was clipped by 2 bases and J by 5 bases, with 18 bases between them. CDR3 length: 16 residues. The CDR3 reads CASSLWGRESRETQYF. The CDR3 DNA is TGTGCCAGCAGCTTATGGGGGCGGGAGTCACGGGAGACCCAGTACTTC.

This rearrangement joins TRBV27 to TRBJ1-5; no clear D gene. The V gene lost 3 bases and the J gene lost 4 bases, with 16 bases spanning the gap. There are 16 residues in the CDR3. Germline CDR1 and CDR2: MNHEY and SMNVEV (reference sequence). The DNA for the CDR3 is TGTGCCAGCAGTTTTCTAGGAGGAAGCGGTAATCAGCCCCAGCATTTT. Its translation is CASSFLGGSGNQPQHF.

This clone was seen a handful of times. This chain connects TRBV19 to TRBJ1-4; perhaps TRBD1 as D (6 bases). Germline V gene data show CDR1 as LNHDA and CDR2 as SQIVND (reference sequence). The CDR3 sequence is 14 residues long. Trimming shortened V by 5 bases and J by 8 bases, and 15 bases separated the two germline ends. CDR3 nucleotides: TGTGCCAGTAGTCCCCCCGGGGGGCAGGAAAAACTGTTTTTT. It specifies CASSPPGGQEKLFF.

The chain links TRBV5-1 to TRBJ2-7, with 10 bases that match TRBD2. The germline V gene encodes CDR1 SGHRS and CDR2 YFSETQ. V dropped 0 bases and J dropped 5; count of bases not matched to a gene: 11. The CDR3 has 17 residues. The CDR3 DNA sequence: TGCGCCAGCAGCTTGGGCCTTGGTAGCGGGGGGTTCGACGAGCAGTACTTC. Translation: CASSLGLGSGGFDEQYF.

The chain recombines TRBV3-1 (or the pseudogene TRBV3-2) with TRBJ1-2; the D gene is possibly TRBD1 (5 bases). Looked up from germline, CDR1 is LGHDT and CDR2 is YNNKEL (reference sequence). The CDR3 is 16 amino acids. V shed 2 bases and J shed 4 bases, with 17 bases lying between them. The CDR3, as DNA: TGTGCCAGCAGCCAACCCCAGGGTTATCGTAGCTATGGCTACACCTTC. Amino acids: CASSQPQGYRSYGYTF.

This clone was observed once. The chain combines TRBV9 with TRBJ1-2, with no clear D. The V end lost 0 bases, the J end lost 2 bases, and 11 bases lay between the germline ends. Germline values: CDR1 SGDLS, CDR2 YYNGEE. This CDR3 region has 15 residues. The CDR3 DNA follows: TGTGCCAGCAGCGTAGGGGCAGGTACGAACTATGGCTACACCTTC. Its translation: CASSVGAGTNYGYTF.

J is TRBJ1-1 and V is TRBV5-6; D is possibly TRBD1 (5 bases). The V gene lost 4 bases and the J gene lost 1 base, with 14 bases spanning the gap. The CDR3 totals 15 residues. Germline CDR1 reads SGHDT; CDR2 reads YYEEEE. The chain's CDR3 is CASSLRVVKNTEAFF. The CDR3 DNA is TGTGCCAGCAGCCTCAGGGTGGTCAAGAACACTGAAGCTTTCTTT.

V and J are TRBV3-1 (or the pseudogene TRBV3-2) and TRBJ2-7; D is perhaps TRBD2 (5 bases). The germline CDR1 and CDR2 sequences are LGHDT and YNNKEL (reference sequence). With 1 base removed from V and 5 bases from J, the gap between germline ends came to 12 bases. The CDR3 runs to 14 residues. CDR3 in DNA: TGTGCCAGCAGCCAAGGCGGGCTCCCCCACGAGCAGTACTTC. The encoded protein is CASSQGGLPHEQYF.

This rearrangement joins TRBV19 to TRBJ1-1, with a weak D call TRBD1 (5 bases). The CDR3 is 13 amino acids. Germline loops: CDR1 LNHDA, CDR2 SQIVND (reference sequence). V shed 10 bases and J shed 4 bases, with 16 bases lying between them. DNA for the CDR3: TGTGCCACCGAGCCGTTAAGGGGCACTGAAGCTTTCTTT. Residues: CATEPLRGTEAFF.

The rearrangement joins TRBV4-3 to TRBJ1-4, with unresolved D. Looked up from germline, CDR1 is LGHNA and CDR2 is YSLEER. The CDR3 loop spans 15 amino acids. The V end lost 0 bases, the J end lost 7 bases, and 12 bases lay between the germline ends. The CDR3 here is CASSQDLGRGEKLFF. Here the CDR3 DNA reads TGCGCCAGCAGCCAAGATCTGGGGAGAGGTGAAAAACTGTTTTTT.

The V and J genes are TRBV6-5 and TRBJ1-1, with 9 nucleotides matching TRBD1. The CDR3 loop spans 15 amino acids. J gave up 5 bases and V 0 bases, and 4 bases lay outside the gene matches. The germline CDR1 and CDR2 sequences are MNHEY and SVGAGI. In nucleotides, the CDR3 is TGTGCCAGCAGTTACTCGGGACAGGGTGGAACTGAAGCTTTCTTT. Amino acids: CASSYSGQGGTEAFF.

V and J are TRBV28 and TRBJ2-7, with 7 bases fitting TRBD2. The CDR3 is 13 residues long. V shed 3 bases and J 3 bases; nucleotides not matched to a gene: 2. CDR1 is MDHEN, CDR2 SYDVKM, per germline. The CDR3 region is CASSFPSGYEQYF. In nucleotides, the CDR3 is TGTGCCAGCAGTTTCCCTAGCGGCTACGAGCAGTACTTC.

The chain has TRBV11-2 and TRBJ1-5, with 9 positions matching TRBD1. The CDR3 is 15 residues long. J lost 5 bases, V lost 3 bases, and 5 bases had no gene match. Germline assignment: CDR1 SGHAT and CDR2 FQNNGV. This CDR3 is CASSFGTGKYQPQHF. The CDR3 coding sequence is TGTGCCAGCAGCTTCGGGACAGGGAAGTATCAGCCCCAGCATTTT.